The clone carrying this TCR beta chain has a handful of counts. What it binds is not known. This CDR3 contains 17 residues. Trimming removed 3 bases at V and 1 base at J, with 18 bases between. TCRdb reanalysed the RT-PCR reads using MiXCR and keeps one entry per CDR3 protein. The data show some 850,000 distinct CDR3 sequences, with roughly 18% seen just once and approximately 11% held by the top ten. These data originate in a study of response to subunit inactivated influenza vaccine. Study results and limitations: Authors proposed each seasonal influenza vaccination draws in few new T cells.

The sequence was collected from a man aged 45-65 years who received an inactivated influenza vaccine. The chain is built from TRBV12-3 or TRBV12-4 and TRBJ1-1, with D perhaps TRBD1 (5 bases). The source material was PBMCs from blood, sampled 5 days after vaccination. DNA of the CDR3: TGTGCCAGCAGTTTCGGCGTTTGGGGGAGGGGGAACACTGAAGCTTTCTTT. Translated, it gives CASSFGVWGRGNTEAFF.